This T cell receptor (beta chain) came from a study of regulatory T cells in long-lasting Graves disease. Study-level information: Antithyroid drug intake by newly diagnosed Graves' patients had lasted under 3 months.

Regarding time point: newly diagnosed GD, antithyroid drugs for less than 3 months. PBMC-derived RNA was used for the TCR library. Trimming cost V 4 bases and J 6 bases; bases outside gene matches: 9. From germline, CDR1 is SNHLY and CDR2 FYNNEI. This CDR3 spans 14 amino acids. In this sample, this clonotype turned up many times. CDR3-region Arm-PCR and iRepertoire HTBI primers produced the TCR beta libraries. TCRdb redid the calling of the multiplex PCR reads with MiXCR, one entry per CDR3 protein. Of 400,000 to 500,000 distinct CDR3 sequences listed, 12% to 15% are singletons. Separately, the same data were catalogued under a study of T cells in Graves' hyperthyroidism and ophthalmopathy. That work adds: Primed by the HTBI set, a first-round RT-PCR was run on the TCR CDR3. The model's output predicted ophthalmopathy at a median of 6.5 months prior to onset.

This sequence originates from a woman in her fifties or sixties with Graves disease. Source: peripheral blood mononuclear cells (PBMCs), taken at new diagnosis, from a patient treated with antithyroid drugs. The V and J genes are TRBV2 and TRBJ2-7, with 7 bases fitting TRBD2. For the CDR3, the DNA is TGTGCCAGCAGTGTTAGTTGGGAGGGTTCCGAGCAGTACTTC. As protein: CASSVSWEGSEQYF.